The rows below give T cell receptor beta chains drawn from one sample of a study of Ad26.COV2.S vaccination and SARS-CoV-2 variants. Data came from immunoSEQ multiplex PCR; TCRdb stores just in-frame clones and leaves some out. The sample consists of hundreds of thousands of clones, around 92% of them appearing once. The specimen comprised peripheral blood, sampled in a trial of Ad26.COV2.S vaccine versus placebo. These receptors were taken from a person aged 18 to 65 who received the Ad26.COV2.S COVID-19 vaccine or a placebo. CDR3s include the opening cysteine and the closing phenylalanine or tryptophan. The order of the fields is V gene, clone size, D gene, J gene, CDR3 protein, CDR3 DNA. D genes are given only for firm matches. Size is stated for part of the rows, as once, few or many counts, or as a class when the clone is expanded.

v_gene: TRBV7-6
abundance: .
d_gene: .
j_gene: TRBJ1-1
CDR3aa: CASSLGGRFLNTEAFF
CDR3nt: TGTGCCAGCAGCTTAGGAGGGAGGTTCCTGAACACTGAAGCTTTCTTT

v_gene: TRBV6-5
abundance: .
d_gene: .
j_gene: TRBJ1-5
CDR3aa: CASSTTPFNQPQHF
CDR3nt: TGTGCCAGCAGTACGACACCTTTTAATCAGCCCCAGCATTTT

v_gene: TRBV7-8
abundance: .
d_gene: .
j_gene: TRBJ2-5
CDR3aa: CASSLNEETQYF
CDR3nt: TGTGCCAGCAGCTTAAACGAAGAGACCCAGTACTTC

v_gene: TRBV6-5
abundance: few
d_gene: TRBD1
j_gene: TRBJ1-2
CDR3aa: CASSYSGGGIYGYTF
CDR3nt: TGTGCCAGCAGTTACTCAGGAGGGGGCATCTATGGCTACACCTTC

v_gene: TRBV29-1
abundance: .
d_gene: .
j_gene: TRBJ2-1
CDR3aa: CSVEDNEQFF
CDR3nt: TGCAGCGTTGAGGACAATGAGCAGTTCTTC

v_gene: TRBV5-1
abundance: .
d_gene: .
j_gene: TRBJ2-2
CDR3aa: CASSGQGSLGELFF
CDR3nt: TGCGCCAGCAGTGGGCAGGGGTCCCTCGGGGAGCTGTTTTTT

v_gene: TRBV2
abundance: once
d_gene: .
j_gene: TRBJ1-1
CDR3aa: CASSERRTEAFF
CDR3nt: TGTGCCAGCAGTGAAAGGAGGACTGAAGCTTTCTTT

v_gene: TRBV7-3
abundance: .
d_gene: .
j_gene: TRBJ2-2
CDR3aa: CASSRSNTGELFF
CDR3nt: TGTGCCAGCAGCCGATCGAACACCGGGGAGCTGTTTTTT

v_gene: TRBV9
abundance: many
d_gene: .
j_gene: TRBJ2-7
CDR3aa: CASSPTDSLTSEQYF
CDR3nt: TGTGCCAGCAGCCCCACGGACAGTCTTACCTCCGAGCAGTACTTC

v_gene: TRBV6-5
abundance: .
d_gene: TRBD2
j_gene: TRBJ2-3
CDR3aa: CASLREGTDTQYF
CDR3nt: TGTGCCAGCTTGCGGGAGGGCACAGATACGCAGTATTTT

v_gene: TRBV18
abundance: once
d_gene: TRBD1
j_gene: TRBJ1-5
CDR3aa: CASSPQGGNQPQHF
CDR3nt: TGTGCCAGCTCCCCCCAGGGGGGCAATCAGCCCCAGCATTTT

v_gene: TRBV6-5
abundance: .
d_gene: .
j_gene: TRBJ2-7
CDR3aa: CASSLDPNSYEQYF
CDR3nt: TGTGCCAGCAGTCTAGACCCGAACTCCTACGAGCAGTACTTC

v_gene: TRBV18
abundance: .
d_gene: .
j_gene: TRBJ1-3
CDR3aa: CASSPPSRGGNTIYF
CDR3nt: TGTGCCAGCTCACCACCGTCCCGCGGAGGAAACACCATATATTTT

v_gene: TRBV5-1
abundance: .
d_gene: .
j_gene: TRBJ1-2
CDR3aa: CASSLAAGLGYGYTF
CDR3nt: TGCGCCAGCAGCTTGGCGGCAGGGTTGGGCTATGGCTACACCTTC

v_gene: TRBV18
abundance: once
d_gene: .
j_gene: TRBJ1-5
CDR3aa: CASTPPGDGNQPQHF
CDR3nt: TGTGCCAGCACACCCCCGGGAGATGGCAATCAGCCCCAGCATTTT

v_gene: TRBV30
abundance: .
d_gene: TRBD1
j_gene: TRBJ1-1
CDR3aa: CAWSVGQGPTEAFF
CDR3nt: TGTGCCTGGAGTGTGGGACAGGGGCCCACTGAAGCTTTCTTT

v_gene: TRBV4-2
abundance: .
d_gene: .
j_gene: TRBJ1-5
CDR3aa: CASSQVSGTSLLPQHF
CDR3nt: TGTGCCAGCAGCCAAGTCTCCGGGACAAGCCTTTTGCCCCAGCATTTT

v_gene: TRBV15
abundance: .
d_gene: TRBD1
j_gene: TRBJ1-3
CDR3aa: CATSNTGGSGNTIYF
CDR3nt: TGTGCCACCAGCAACACAGGGGGCTCTGGAAACACCATATATTTT

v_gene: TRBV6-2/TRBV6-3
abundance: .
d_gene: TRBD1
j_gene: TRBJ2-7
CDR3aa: CASSWGQTGTYEQYF
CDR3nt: TGTGCCAGCAGTTGGGGACAGACAGGGACCTACGAGCAGTACTTC

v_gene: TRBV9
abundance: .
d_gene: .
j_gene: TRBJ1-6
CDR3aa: CASSVKGVNSPLHF
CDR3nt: TGTGCCAGCAGCGTGAAGGGGGTTAATTCACCCCTCCACTTT

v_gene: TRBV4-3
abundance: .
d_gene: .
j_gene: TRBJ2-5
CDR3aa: CASSPGPLGETQYF
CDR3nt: TGCGCCAGCAGCCCTGGGCCCCTGGGAGAGACCCAGTACTTC

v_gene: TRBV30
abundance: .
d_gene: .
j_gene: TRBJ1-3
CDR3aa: CAWSVRRARAGNTIYF
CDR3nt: TGTGCCTGGAGTGTCCGCAGGGCGAGAGCTGGAAACACCATATATTTT

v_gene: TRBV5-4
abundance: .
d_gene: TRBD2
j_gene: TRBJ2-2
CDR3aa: CASSPGLAGLNTGELFF
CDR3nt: TGTGCCAGCAGCCCGGGACTAGCGGGTTTGAACACCGGGGAGCTGTTTTTT

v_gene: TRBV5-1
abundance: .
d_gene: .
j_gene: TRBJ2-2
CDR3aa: CASSLPWGQLNTGELFF
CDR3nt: TGCGCCAGCAGCCTCCCCTGGGGACAACTAAACACCGGGGAGCTGTTTTTT

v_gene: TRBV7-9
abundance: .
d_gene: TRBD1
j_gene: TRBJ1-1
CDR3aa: CASSLVSLATGGTEAFF
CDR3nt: TGTGCCAGCAGCTTAGTAAGCTTAGCGACAGGGGGAACTGAAGCTTTCTTT

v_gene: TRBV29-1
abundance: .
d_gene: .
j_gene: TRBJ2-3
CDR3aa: CSKTAAVRGTQYF
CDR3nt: TGCAGTAAGACTGCGGCGGTCCGCGGTACGCAGTATTTT

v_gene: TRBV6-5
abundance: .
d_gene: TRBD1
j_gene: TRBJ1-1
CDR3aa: CASSYFGQGATEAFF
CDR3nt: TGTGCCAGCAGTTACTTCGGGCAGGGGGCCACTGAAGCTTTCTTT

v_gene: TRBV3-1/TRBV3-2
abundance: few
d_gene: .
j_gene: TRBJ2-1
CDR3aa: CASSQDLQVSYNEQFF
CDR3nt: TGTGCCAGCAGCCAAGATTTACAGGTTTCCTACAATGAGCAGTTCTTC

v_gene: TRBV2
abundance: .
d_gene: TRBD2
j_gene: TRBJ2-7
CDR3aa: CASTEGRAEQYF
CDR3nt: TGTGCCAGCACCGAGGGGAGGGCAGAGCAGTACTTC

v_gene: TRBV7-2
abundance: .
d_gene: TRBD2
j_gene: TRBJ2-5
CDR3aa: CASSWGLAGWETQYF
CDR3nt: TGTGCCAGCAGCTGGGGACTAGCGGGATGGGAGACCCAGTACTTC

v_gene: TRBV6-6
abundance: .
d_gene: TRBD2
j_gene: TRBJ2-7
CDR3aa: CASSYSGTSGSYEQYF
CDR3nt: TGTGCCAGCAGTTACTCAGGGACTAGTGGGTCCTACGAGCAGTACTTC

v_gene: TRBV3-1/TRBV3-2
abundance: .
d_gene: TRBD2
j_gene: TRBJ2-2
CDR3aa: CASRSSGSRNTGELFF
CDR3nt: TGTGCCAGCAGATCTAGCGGGAGTCGGAACACCGGGGAGCTGTTTTTT

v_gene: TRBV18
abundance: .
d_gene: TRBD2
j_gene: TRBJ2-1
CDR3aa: CASSLLGLAATYNEQFF
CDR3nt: TGTGCCAGCTCACTCCTCGGACTAGCGGCTACCTACAATGAGCAGTTCTTC